This T cell receptor beta chain was recorded in a study of T cell responses to AZD1222 COVID-19 vaccine. Notes on the study in general: Every sample of the repertoires postdated the peak T cell response. The donors showed a predominance of white British ancestry and of females, with possible underestimation of clonal diversity. Two AZD1222 doses significantly raised spike-specific TCR breadth and depth over controls.

The CDR3 sequence is 17 residues long. V shed 4 bases, J shed 7 bases, and the junction held 9 bases outside the gene matches. Germline CDR1 reads SGHNT; CDR2 reads YYREEE (reference sequence). Concerning this clone: What it binds is unknown.

TCRdb's copy holds only in-frame clones and misses some; the assay was immunoSEQ multiplex PCR. The table records 79,000 or so clones, about 83% of them present only once. J is TRBJ2-1 and V is TRBV5-4, with TRBD2 matching 15 bases. The TCR comes from an adult who received the MenACWY meningococcal vaccine as a control. Material: peripheral blood, obtained 28 days after the second dose of the MenACWY control vaccine. CDR3 protein: CASSPQRTSGGVNEQFF. In DNA form, the CDR3 reads TGTGCCAGCAGCCCCCAACGGACTAGCGGGGGGGTGAATGAGCAGTTCTTC.